A selection of T cell receptor beta chains follows, all from one sample in a study of regulatory T cells in long-lasting Graves disease. TCRdb re-analysed the multiplex PCR reads in MiXCR, keeping a single row per CDR3 protein. The repertoire consists of fewer than 450,000 distinct CDR3 sequences, with around 20% occurring once and the leading ten covering around 21%. The sample consisted of peripheral blood mononuclear cells (PBMCs), taken when the disease was refractory, from a patient treated with antithyroid drugs. These receptors all stem from a female donor with Graves disease. The CDR3 runs from the conserved cysteine through the conserved F or W. The order of the fields is CDR3 DNA, CDR3 protein, V gene, D gene, J gene, clone size. The D gene is left open where the match is weak. Size values are once, few and many counts, or a class for expanded clones, and some rows have none.

CDR3 DNA: TGCAGTGCTCTAATTCGAGGGGTGGCAGAGACCCAGTACTTC
CDR3 protein: CSALIRGVAETQYF
V gene: TRBV20-1
D gene: NA
J gene: TRBJ2-5
clone size: few

CDR3 DNA: TGCGCCAGCAGCACACCGGACGCGGGAGGGCCGACAAGTCAGTACTTC
CDR3 protein: CASSTPDAGGPTSQYF
V gene: TRBV5-1
D gene: TRBD2
J gene: TRBJ2-7
clone size: NA

CDR3 DNA: TGCAGTGCGAGGGGAACGTTGATTAATTCACCCCTCCACTTT
CDR3 protein: CSARGTLINSPLHF
V gene: TRBV20-1
D gene: NA
J gene: TRBJ1-6
clone size: NA

CDR3 DNA: TGTGCCAGCAGATTAGACATCTCTGGAAACACCATATATTTT
CDR3 protein: CASRLDISGNTIYF
V gene: TRBV7-2
D gene: NA
J gene: TRBJ1-3
clone size: NA

CDR3 DNA: TGCAGCGTTAAACTAGCGGGTGGCTCCTACGAGCAGTACTTC
CDR3 protein: CSVKLAGGSYEQYF
V gene: TRBV29-1
D gene: TRBD2
J gene: TRBJ2-7
clone size: NA

CDR3 DNA: TGCGCCAGCAGATCGGGAGTCAATCAGCCCCAGCATTTT
CDR3 protein: CASRSGVNQPQHF
V gene: TRBV5-1
D gene: NA
J gene: TRBJ1-5
clone size: NA

CDR3 DNA: TGTGCCAGCAGCTTAGGGCGACAGGGGGACGGGGAGCTGTTTTTT
CDR3 protein: CASSLGRQGDGELFF
V gene: TRBV7-2
D gene: TRBD1
J gene: TRBJ2-2
clone size: many

CDR3 DNA: TGTGCCAGCAGCGTCTCACAGGGGGCAGGTGAAAAACTGTTTTTT
CDR3 protein: CASSVSQGAGEKLFF
V gene: TRBV7-2
D gene: TRBD1
J gene: TRBJ1-4
clone size: NA

CDR3 DNA: TGTGCCAGCAGCTTAGCCCTGAGGGGTCTGGAGACCCAGTACTTC
CDR3 protein: CASSLALRGLETQYF
V gene: TRBV7-2
D gene: NA
J gene: TRBJ2-5
clone size: many

CDR3 DNA: TGTGCCAGCAGCGGACAAAGTGGGGAGACCCAGTACTTC
CDR3 protein: CASSGQSGETQYF
V gene: TRBV7-3
D gene: NA
J gene: TRBJ2-5
clone size: many

CDR3 DNA: TGTGCCAGCAGTGAATATAAGGAGGTCGGGGAGCTGTTTTTT
CDR3 protein: CASSEYKEVGELFF
V gene: TRBV25-1
D gene: NA
J gene: TRBJ2-2
clone size: NA

CDR3 DNA: TGTGCCAGCAGTTTTAAGGGGCCGAGCACAGATACGCAGTATTTT
CDR3 protein: CASSFKGPSTDTQYF
V gene: TRBV28
D gene: NA
J gene: TRBJ2-3
clone size: NA

CDR3 DNA: TGCAGTGCTGATGACAGGGGGAACACTGAAGCTTTCTTT
CDR3 protein: CSADDRGNTEAFF
V gene: TRBV20-1
D gene: TRBD1
J gene: TRBJ1-1
clone size: many

CDR3 DNA: TGTGCCAGCGGTTATTCAGATTCACCCCTCCACTTT
CDR3 protein: CASGYSDSPLHF
V gene: TRBV6-5
D gene: NA
J gene: TRBJ1-6
clone size: many

CDR3 DNA: TGTGCCAGCAGTCACGACCCAATCGAGACCCAGTACTTC
CDR3 protein: CASSHDPIETQYF
V gene: TRBV6-4
D gene: NA
J gene: TRBJ2-5
clone size: many

CDR3 DNA: TGTGCCAGCAGTACAGGGCCCCAAGAGACCCAGTACTTC
CDR3 protein: CASSTGPQETQYF
V gene: TRBV6-1
D gene: NA
J gene: TRBJ2-5
clone size: few

CDR3 DNA: TGTGCCAGCAGCTCCCGAGGTAGCAAAAGCGAGCAGTACTTC
CDR3 protein: CASSSRGSKSEQYF
V gene: TRBV7-8
D gene: NA
J gene: TRBJ2-7
clone size: many

CDR3 DNA: TGTGCCAGCAGTGTAGGGTCTAACACTGAAGCTTTCTTT
CDR3 protein: CASSVGSNTEAFF
V gene: TRBV6-2/TRBV6-3
D gene: NA
J gene: TRBJ1-1
clone size: NA

CDR3 DNA: TGTGCCAGCAACCTTGGCTCCTCAAACTATGGCTACACCTTC
CDR3 protein: CASNLGSSNYGYTF
V gene: TRBV9
D gene: NA
J gene: TRBJ1-2
clone size: many

CDR3 DNA: TGTGCCAGCACTTCTACAGTCAATCAGCCCCAGCATTTT
CDR3 protein: CASTSTVNQPQHF
V gene: TRBV6-2/TRBV6-3
D gene: NA
J gene: TRBJ1-5
clone size: many

CDR3 DNA: TGTGCCAGCAGTCCAATCAGGGGACTAGCCTACGAGCAGTACTTC
CDR3 protein: CASSPIRGLAYEQYF
V gene: TRBV6-2/TRBV6-3
D gene: TRBD2
J gene: TRBJ2-7
clone size: NA

CDR3 DNA: TGTGCCAGCAGTCCCGGGCCTGCGGGACTAGCGGGAGAGACCCAGTACTTC
CDR3 protein: CASSPGPAGLAGETQYF
V gene: TRBV6-1
D gene: TRBD2
J gene: TRBJ2-5
clone size: few

CDR3 DNA: TGTGCCAGCAGCTTAGGGGGGGGAGGAGTCTACGAGCAGTACTTC
CDR3 protein: CASSLGGGGVYEQYF
V gene: TRBV11-2
D gene: TRBD2
J gene: TRBJ2-7
clone size: many

CDR3 DNA: TGTGCCAGCAGTAACCACCCGACAGGGGCCGAGCAGTACTTC
CDR3 protein: CASSNHPTGAEQYF
V gene: TRBV6-1
D gene: TRBD1
J gene: TRBJ2-7
clone size: few

CDR3 DNA: TGTGCCAGCAGAACAACAGGGTTAGAGACCCAGTACTTC
CDR3 protein: CASRTTGLETQYF
V gene: TRBV11-2
D gene: NA
J gene: TRBJ2-5
clone size: many

CDR3 DNA: TGTGCCAGCAGCTTAGGCCAGATGATAGCCTACGAGCAGTACTTC
CDR3 protein: CASSLGQMIAYEQYF
V gene: TRBV11-2
D gene: NA
J gene: TRBJ2-7
clone size: many

CDR3 DNA: TGTGCCAGCAGGTCCGAGTCTCTTCAAAGTGGCTATGGCTACACCTTC
CDR3 protein: CASRSESLQSGYGYTF
V gene: TRBV7-9
D gene: NA
J gene: TRBJ1-2
clone size: once

CDR3 DNA: TGTGCTAGCGCCTACCTCCGGGACACCGACGAGCAGTACTTC
CDR3 protein: CASAYLRDTDEQYF
V gene: TRBV7-7
D gene: NA
J gene: TRBJ2-7
clone size: few

CDR3 DNA: TGTGCCAGCAGCCGGACCGAATGGACCCAGTACTTC
CDR3 protein: CASSRTEWTQYF
V gene: TRBV7-2
D gene: NA
J gene: TRBJ2-5
clone size: many

CDR3 DNA: TGCAGTGCTAGAGATCTAGGTCTAGCGGGAGCCGGGGAGCTGTTTTTT
CDR3 protein: CSARDLGLAGAGELFF
V gene: TRBV20-1
D gene: TRBD2
J gene: TRBJ2-2
clone size: few

CDR3 DNA: TGCAGCGTCGAGGGTTCCGGGGAGCTGTTTTTT
CDR3 protein: CSVEGSGELFF
V gene: TRBV29-1
D gene: NA
J gene: TRBJ2-2
clone size: NA

CDR3 DNA: TGCGCCAGCAGCTTTGAGTCGTTAGGCGGGGAGCTGTTTTTT
CDR3 protein: CASSFESLGGELFF
V gene: TRBV5-1
D gene: NA
J gene: TRBJ2-2
clone size: NA

CDR3 DNA: TGTGCCAGCTCGACAGGGAGGGAGTCCGAGCAGTACTTC
CDR3 protein: CASSTGRESEQYF
V gene: TRBV9
D gene: NA
J gene: TRBJ2-7
clone size: NA

CDR3 DNA: TGTGCCAGCAGTGGGGAGGGGAACTCACCCCTCCACTTT
CDR3 protein: CASSGEGNSPLHF
V gene: TRBV2
D gene: NA
J gene: TRBJ1-6
clone size: many

CDR3 DNA: TGTGCCAGCAGTTTTTGGGGGACCTACGAGCAGTACTTC
CDR3 protein: CASSFWGTYEQYF
V gene: TRBV28
D gene: NA
J gene: TRBJ2-7
clone size: many

CDR3 DNA: TGTGCCAGCAGCTTATGGCTCGACACCGGGGAGCTGTCTTTT
CDR3 protein: CASSLWLDTGELSF
V gene: TRBV7-2
D gene: NA
J gene: TRBJ2-2
clone size: NA

CDR3 DNA: TGTGCCAGCAGTTACTTAGGGACAGGGGGCAATCAGCCCCAGCATTTT
CDR3 protein: CASSYLGTGGNQPQHF
V gene: TRBV6-9
D gene: TRBD1
J gene: TRBJ1-5
clone size: NA

CDR3 DNA: TGTGCCAGCAGCACTGAAAGGGGACAGGAGACCCAGTACTTC
CDR3 protein: CASSTERGQETQYF
V gene: TRBV13
D gene: TRBD1
J gene: TRBJ2-5
clone size: NA

CDR3 DNA: TGTGCCAGCAGCACGAATGGGGCGGGCTCACCCCTCCACTTT
CDR3 protein: CASSTNGAGSPLHF
V gene: TRBV7-2
D gene: NA
J gene: TRBJ1-6
clone size: many